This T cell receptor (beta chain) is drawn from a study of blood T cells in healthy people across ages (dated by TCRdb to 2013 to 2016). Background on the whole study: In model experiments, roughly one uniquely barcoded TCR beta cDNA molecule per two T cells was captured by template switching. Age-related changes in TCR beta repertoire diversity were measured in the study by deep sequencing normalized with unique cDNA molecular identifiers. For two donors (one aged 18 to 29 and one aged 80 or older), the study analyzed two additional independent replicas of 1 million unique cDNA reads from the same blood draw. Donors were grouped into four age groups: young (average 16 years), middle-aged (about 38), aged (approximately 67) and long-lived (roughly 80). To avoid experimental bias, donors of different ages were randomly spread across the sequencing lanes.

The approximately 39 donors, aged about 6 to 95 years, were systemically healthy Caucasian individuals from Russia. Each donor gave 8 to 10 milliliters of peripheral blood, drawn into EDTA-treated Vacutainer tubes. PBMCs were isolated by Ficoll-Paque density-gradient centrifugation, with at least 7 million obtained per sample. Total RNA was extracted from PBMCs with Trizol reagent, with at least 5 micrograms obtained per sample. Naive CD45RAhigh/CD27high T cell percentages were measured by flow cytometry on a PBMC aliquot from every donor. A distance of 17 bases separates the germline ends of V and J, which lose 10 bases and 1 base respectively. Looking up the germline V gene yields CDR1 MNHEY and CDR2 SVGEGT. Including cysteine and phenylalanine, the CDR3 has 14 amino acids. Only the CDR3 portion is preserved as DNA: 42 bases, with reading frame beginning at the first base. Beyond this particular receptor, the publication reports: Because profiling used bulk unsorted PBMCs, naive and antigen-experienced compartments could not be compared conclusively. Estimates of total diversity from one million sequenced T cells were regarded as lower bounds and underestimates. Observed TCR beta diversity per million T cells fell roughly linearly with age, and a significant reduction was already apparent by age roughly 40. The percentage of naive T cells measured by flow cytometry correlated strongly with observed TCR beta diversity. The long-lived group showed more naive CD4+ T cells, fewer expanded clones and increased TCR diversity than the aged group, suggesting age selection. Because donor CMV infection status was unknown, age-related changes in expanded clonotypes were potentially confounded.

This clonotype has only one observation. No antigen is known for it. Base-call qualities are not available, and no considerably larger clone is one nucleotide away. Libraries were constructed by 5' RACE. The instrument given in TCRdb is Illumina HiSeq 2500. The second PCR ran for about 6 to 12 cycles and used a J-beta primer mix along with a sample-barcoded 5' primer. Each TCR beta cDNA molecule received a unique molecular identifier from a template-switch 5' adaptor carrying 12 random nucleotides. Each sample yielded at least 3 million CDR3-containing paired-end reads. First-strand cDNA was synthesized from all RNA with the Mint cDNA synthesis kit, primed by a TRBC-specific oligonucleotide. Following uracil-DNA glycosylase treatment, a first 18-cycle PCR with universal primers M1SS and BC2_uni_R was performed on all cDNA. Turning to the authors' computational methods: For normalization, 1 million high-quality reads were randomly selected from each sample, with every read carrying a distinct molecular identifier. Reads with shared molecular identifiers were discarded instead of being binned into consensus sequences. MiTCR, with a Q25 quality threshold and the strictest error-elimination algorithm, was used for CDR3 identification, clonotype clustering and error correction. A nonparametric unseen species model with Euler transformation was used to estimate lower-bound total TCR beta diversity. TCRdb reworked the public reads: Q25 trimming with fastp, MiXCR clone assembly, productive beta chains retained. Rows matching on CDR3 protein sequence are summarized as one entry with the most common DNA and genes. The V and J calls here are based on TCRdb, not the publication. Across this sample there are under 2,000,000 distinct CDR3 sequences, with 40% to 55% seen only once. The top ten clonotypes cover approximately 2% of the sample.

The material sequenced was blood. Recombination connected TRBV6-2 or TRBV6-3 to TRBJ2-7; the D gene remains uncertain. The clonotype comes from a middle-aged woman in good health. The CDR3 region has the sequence CATRWHQGSYEQYF. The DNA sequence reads TGTGCCACCCGGTGGCACCAAGGTTCCTACGAGCAGTACTTC.